What follows are 16 T cell receptor beta chains derived from one specimen sequenced in a study of T-cell reconstitution after alpha-beta-depleted transplantation in children. Preparation of the TCRbeta library used unique molecular identifiers. TCRdb itself ran the PCR reads through MiXCR, one entry per CDR3 protein. The data show around 500,000 distinct CDR3 sequences, roughly an eighth seen once. This specimen consisted of PBMCs from the stem cell graft donor, obtained from the stem cell graft. These receptors were collected from a human donor who donated a stem cell graft to a child with combined immunodeficiency.

Ten or more counts support this clonotype. The chain is built from TRBV5-1 and TRBJ2-2; 8 nucleotides line up with TRBD1. The CDR3 extends over 17 amino acids. Germline-derived CDR1 and CDR2 are SGHRS and YFSETQ. The V segment lost 3 bases and the J segment 6 bases; nucleotides outside the gene matches: 13. The CDR3 nucleotides are TGCGCCAGCAGCTCCATACCGACAGGGGTGGTCGCCGGGGAGCTGTTTTTT. As protein: CASSSIPTGVVAGELFF.

V gene TRBV7-3 combines with J gene TRBJ2-1; TRBD2 is a possible D gene (6 bases). Per the germline V gene, CDR1 is SGHTA and CDR2 is FQGTGA. V lost 4 bases to trimming and J lost 4 bases, with 14 bases between them. CDR3 length equals 15 residues. The CDR3 sequence is CASSSTGGLYNEQFF. The CDR3 DNA reads as TGTGCCAGCAGCTCTACTGGGGGACTTTACAATGAGCAGTTCTTC.

This clonotype was picked up a small number of times. V gene TRBV29-1 combines with J gene TRBJ2-1; D is possibly TRBD2 (6 bases). This CDR3 is 13 amino acids long. CDR1 and CDR2 from the germline V gene are SQVTM and ANQGSEA. Trimming shortened V by 2 bases and J by 6 bases, and 11 bases separated the two germline ends. CDR3 DNA sequence: TGCAGCGTTGAATTTGGGGGGTTCAATGAGCAGTTCTTC. It is translated as CSVEFGGFNEQFF.

The table lists this clonotype with a few counts. V and J are TRBV12-3 or TRBV12-4 and TRBJ1-5; 7 bases match TRBD1. After removal of 7 bases from V and 9 bases from J, the junction contained 9 bases not matched to a gene. This CDR3 has 13 amino acids. CDR3 nucleotides: TGTGCCAGCATCTCAGGGGGGGGGTGGCCCCAGCATTTT. Translating it yields CASISGGGWPQHF.

This clonotype was seen repeatedly, ten times or more. The gene calls are TRBV18 and TRBJ2-1; 14 bases agree with TRBD2. Trimming at V came to 1 base and at J to 6 bases, leaving 2 bases not matched to a gene. The germline V gene encodes CDR1 KGHSH and CDR2 LQKENI. This CDR3 is built from 16 residues. This CDR3 reads CASSPQTSGRANEQFF. In DNA, the CDR3 is TGTGCCAGCTCACCACAGACTAGCGGGAGGGCCAATGAGCAGTTCTTC.

In this sample, this clonotype turned up many times. The chain carries TRBV12-3 or TRBV12-4 and TRBJ2-7, with D hard to call. Trimming stripped 6 bases from V and 4 bases from J, with 10 bases between. The CDR3 has 12 residues. CDR3 loop: CASSGEAYEQYF. DNA for the CDR3: TGTGCCAGCAGCGGAGAAGCGTACGAGCAGTACTTC.

This clonotype was observed a handful of times. CDR3 in DNA: TGCGCCAGCAGCTTGGGGGACAGGGTTGTCTACGAGCAGTACTTC. It translates to CASSLGDRVVYEQYF. The chain joins TRBV5-1 to TRBJ2-7; TRBD1 matches 9 bases. CDR1 is SGHRS and CDR2 is YFSETQ in the germline V gene. This CDR3 contains 15 residues. J was trimmed by 3 bases and V by 0 bases; bases with no gene match: 4.

The chain employs TRBV20-1 and TRBJ2-3; 7 bases line up with TRBD2. CDR3 length: 15 residues. V dropped 5 bases and J dropped 0; count of bases not matched to a gene: 8. Germline V gene sequence: CDR1 DFQATT, CDR2 SNEGSKA (reference sequence). The CDR3 nucleotides are TGCAGTGCTCACGGTCTAGCGGCCAGCACAGATACGCAGTATTTT. This translates into CSAHGLAASTDTQYF.

This clonotype has a handful of counts. The chain links TRBV6-2 or TRBV6-3 to TRBJ1-1, with D uncertain. CDR3 length: 12 amino acids. V lost 5 bases to trimming and J lost 8 bases, with 12 bases between them. From germline, CDR1 is MNHEY and CDR2 SVGEGT. The CDR3 bases are TGTGCCAGCAGTACCAGGACGGCCGAAGCTTTCTTT. Its protein product is CASSTRTAEAFF.

This clonotype appeared a few times. CDR3 bases: TGTGCCAGCAGTAACACTCCGGGACAGGAACTCAGCGCCTACAATGAGCAGTTCTTC. It specifies CASSNTPGQELSAYNEQFF. The chain employs TRBV2 and TRBJ2-1; 8 nucleotides align to TRBD1. J was trimmed by 2 bases and V by 5 bases; bases with no gene match: 17. The germline gives CDR1 SNHLY, CDR2 FYNNEI. The CDR3 has 19 amino acids.

This clonotype occurred a few times. The gene calls are TRBV27 and TRBJ2-1, with a weak D call TRBD1 (6 bases). Per germline, CDR1 MNHEY and CDR2 SMNVEV (reference sequence). CDR3 length equals 17 residues. Trimming shortened V by 6 bases and J by 5 bases, and 23 bases separated the two germline ends. This CDR3 reads CASSPNGGLSHNNEQFF. The DNA for the CDR3 is TGTGCCAGCAGCCCCAATGGGGGCCTGTCACATAACAATGAGCAGTTCTTC.

This clonotype was observed a handful of times. This chain links TRBV29-1 with TRBJ2-7; no firm D call. Between the trimmed V and J ends, which lost 3 bases and 7 bases, there was a span of 10 bases. The CDR3 totals 11 residues. Germline V lookup: CDR1 SQVTM, CDR2 ANQGSEA. CDR3 region: CSVEVGLEQYF. CDR3 in DNA: TGCAGCGTTGAGGTCGGTTTGGAGCAGTACTTC.

This clonotype appeared a few times. The chain combines TRBV9 with TRBJ2-1, with TRBD2 identical over 9 bases. Germline CDR1 reads SGDLS; CDR2 reads YYNGEE. With 0 bases clipped from V and 8 bases from J, the junction kept 6 bases outside the gene matches. This CDR3 contains 15 residues. CDR3 loop: CASSVDSGSGYEQFF. CDR3 nucleotides: TGTGCCAGCAGCGTAGATAGCGGGAGCGGTTATGAGCAGTTCTTC.

This rearrangement joins TRBV10-3 to TRBJ2-7; 7 bases are a match to TRBD1. Germline V gene data show CDR1 as ENHRY and CDR2 as SYGVKD. The CDR3 loop spans 11 amino acids. Here the CDR3 reads CVGQADDEQYF. For the CDR3, the DNA is TGTGTCGGACAGGCTGACGACGAGCAGTACTTC.

The genes are TRBV5-1 and TRBJ2-7; no clear D gene. Trimming shortened V by 0 bases and J by 4 bases, and 20 bases separated the two germline ends. Germline CDR1 is SGHRS and CDR2 is YFSETQ. This CDR3 contains 17 residues. CDR3 protein: CASSLAYLPWAPYEQYF. CDR3 bases: TGCGCCAGCAGCTTGGCCTACCTCCCCTGGGCCCCTTACGAGCAGTACTTC.

This clonotype was seen ten or more times. This chain uses TRBV27 with TRBJ1-2; tentatively, D is TRBD1 (5 bases). The CDR3 has 15 residues. Trimming left V 6 bases short and J 1 base short, with 15 bases between. CDR1 and CDR2 from the germline V gene are MNHEY and SMNVEV (reference sequence). DNA of the CDR3: TGTGCCAGCAGCCCCCGGGACGGATTTAACTATGGCTACACCTTC. This encodes CASSPRDGFNYGYTF.